Listed below are T cell receptor beta chains from one sample, sequenced in a study of blood T cells in healthy people across ages. TCRdb reprocessed the 5' RACE reads via MiXCR and lists one record per CDR3 protein. The sample contains 2 million or so distinct CDR3 sequences, less than 50% of which appear only once. Sequencing was performed on blood. The receptor source for this set is a woman between 35 and 50 years old in good health. CDR3s include the opening cysteine and the closing phenylalanine or tryptophan. D genes are given only for firm matches. Not all rows give a size; the values are once, few, many and, for expanded clones, a class.

d_call: TRBD2; clone_size: many; j_call: TRBJ2-3; v_call: TRBV7-2; cdr3_nt: TGTGCCAGCAGCTTACAGCGGGGACGAACAGATACGCAGTATTTT; cdr3_aa: CASSLQRGRTDTQYF
d_call: TRBD2; clone_size: many; j_call: TRBJ2-6; v_call: TRBV6-6; cdr3_nt: TGTGCCAGCAGTTACTCAGCGGGGACTGGGGCCAACGTCCTGACTTTC; cdr3_aa: CASSYSAGTGANVLTF
d_call: TRBD1; clone_size: once; j_call: TRBJ2-1; v_call: TRBV15; cdr3_nt: TGTGCCACCAGAGGGGGCATCGACAATGAGCAGTTCTTC; cdr3_aa: CATRGGIDNEQFF
d_call: .; clone_size: .; j_call: TRBJ2-4; v_call: TRBV14; cdr3_nt: TGTGCCAGCAGCCAGGCCTTCTTCGGACTGGCTAAAAACATTCAGTACTTC; cdr3_aa: CASSQAFFGLAKNIQYF
d_call: .; clone_size: .; j_call: TRBJ2-1; v_call: TRBV20-1; cdr3_nt: TGCAGTGCTAGGTACTCCTACAATGAGCAGTTCTTC; cdr3_aa: CSARYSYNEQFF
d_call: .; clone_size: few; j_call: TRBJ1-2; v_call: TRBV7-2; cdr3_nt: TGTGCCAGCAGCGGTCTTTTAAGCCCCGGCTATGGCTACACCTTC; cdr3_aa: CASSGLLSPGYGYTF
d_call: TRBD1; clone_size: few; j_call: TRBJ1-2; v_call: TRBV12-5; cdr3_nt: TGTGCTAGTGGCGGCGCGGGACAGGAGTGGAATGGCTACACCTTC; cdr3_aa: CASGGAGQEWNGYTF
d_call: .; clone_size: .; j_call: TRBJ2-3; v_call: TRBV25-1; cdr3_nt: TGTGCCACCGCAGAAACCGGGCCCACAACAGATACGCAGTATTTT; cdr3_aa: CATAETGPTTDTQYF
d_call: TRBD1; clone_size: .; j_call: TRBJ2-3; v_call: TRBV6-4; cdr3_nt: TGTGCCAGCAGTGAAGGGACAGGGGCCACAGATACGCAGTATTTT; cdr3_aa: CASSEGTGATDTQYF
d_call: TRBD1; clone_size: few; j_call: TRBJ2-5; v_call: TRBV24-1; cdr3_nt: TGTGCCACCAGCGACAGGGGGCGGGAGAGTGAAACCCAGTACTTC; cdr3_aa: CATSDRGRESETQYF
d_call: .; clone_size: .; j_call: TRBJ1-2; v_call: TRBV5-1; cdr3_nt: TGCGCCAGCACCAGGGGAGCGACCCTGGGAGACTATGGCTACACCTTC; cdr3_aa: CASTRGATLGDYGYTF
d_call: TRBD1; clone_size: .; j_call: TRBJ2-5; v_call: TRBV7-7; cdr3_nt: TGTGCTAGCAGCCCACAACAGGGGGCTGTAGAGACCCAGTACTTC; cdr3_aa: CASSPQQGAVETQYF
d_call: TRBD1; clone_size: .; j_call: TRBJ1-2; v_call: TRBV6-5; cdr3_nt: TGTGCCAGCAGGTCTCAGGGGGCGAACTATGGCTACACCTTC; cdr3_aa: CASRSQGANYGYTF
d_call: .; clone_size: .; j_call: TRBJ1-1; v_call: TRBV18; cdr3_nt: TGTGCCAGCTCACCACCGCGCGAATTGAACACTGAAGCTTTCTTT; cdr3_aa: CASSPPRELNTEAFF
d_call: .; clone_size: .; j_call: TRBJ2-7; v_call: TRBV6-6; cdr3_nt: TGTGCCAGCTTCTCTACCCGGGACGGACCCTACGAGCAGTACTTC; cdr3_aa: CASFSTRDGPYEQYF
d_call: .; clone_size: few; j_call: TRBJ2-6; v_call: TRBV4-3; cdr3_nt: TGCGCCAGCAGCCCTTCCCCGGGACCAAGCTCTGGGGCCAACGTCCTGACTTTC; cdr3_aa: CASSPSPGPSSGANVLTF
d_call: TRBD1; clone_size: few; j_call: TRBJ1-2; v_call: TRBV5-1; cdr3_nt: TGCGCCAGCAGCTACTCCGGGACAGGGCCCAACTATGGCTACACCTTC; cdr3_aa: CASSYSGTGPNYGYTF
d_call: .; clone_size: few; j_call: TRBJ1-2; v_call: TRBV12-3/TRBV12-4; cdr3_nt: TGTGCCAGCAGTTTAGTCTCGGGCTATGGCTACACCTTC; cdr3_aa: CASSLVSGYGYTF
d_call: TRBD2; clone_size: .; j_call: TRBJ2-1; v_call: TRBV2; cdr3_nt: TGTGCCAGCAGACCATGGAGCGGGGGAAAGGGGAATGAGCAGTTCTTC; cdr3_aa: CASRPWSGGKGNEQFF
d_call: TRBD2; clone_size: .; j_call: TRBJ2-5; v_call: TRBV4-2; cdr3_nt: TGTGCCAGCAGCCACCAGCGGGGAGAGAAGACCCAGTACTTC; cdr3_aa: CASSHQRGEKTQYF
d_call: .; clone_size: few; j_call: TRBJ1-2; v_call: TRBV25-1; cdr3_nt: TGTGCCAGCATCGGGGGCAGCGCCAACTATGGCTACACCTTC; cdr3_aa: CASIGGSANYGYTF
d_call: .; clone_size: .; j_call: TRBJ2-1; v_call: TRBV5-1; cdr3_nt: TGCGCCAGCAGCTTGGAGGGACCACATCTATACAATGAGCAGTTCTTC; cdr3_aa: CASSLEGPHLYNEQFF
d_call: TRBD2; clone_size: .; j_call: TRBJ2-7; v_call: TRBV27; cdr3_nt: TGTGCCAGCAGCCTGGGGACTAGCGCCAACGAGCAGTACTTC; cdr3_aa: CASSLGTSANEQYF
d_call: TRBD1; clone_size: once; j_call: TRBJ1-1; v_call: TRBV5-1; cdr3_nt: TGCGCCAGCAGCTTGGGGTACCGGGACAGAGAAACCGAAGCTTTCTTT; cdr3_aa: CASSLGYRDRETEAFF
d_call: .; clone_size: .; j_call: TRBJ2-3; v_call: TRBV4-3; cdr3_nt: TGCGCCAGCAGCCAAGAGTGGGGCGGCGGCACAGATACGCAGTATTTT; cdr3_aa: CASSQEWGGGTDTQYF